This T cell receptor beta chain came from a study of T cell clonality in common variable immunodeficiency. Regarding the study as a whole: CVID patient heterogeneity limited repertoire-clinical complication correlations. Fewer deletions and N-nucleotide insertions were reportedly seen in common variable immunodeficiency TCR beta sequences. Compared with controls, CVID subjects had fewer shared TCRbeta clones.

This CDR3 contains 15 residues. Germline V gives CDR1 SNHLY, CDR2 FYNNEI. Deletions cut 3 bases from V and 2 bases from J, with 11 bases between. Profiled with immunoSEQ multiplex PCR; TCRdb holds only in-frame clones, not every one. Observed in the sample are around 17,000 clones, none of them singletons. Many counts were recorded for this clone. Its antigen remains unknown. Coverage ceases 3 residues before the CDR3 finishes, and the germline J gene fills in the end. The TCR originated in a human donor with common variable immunodeficiency. Sequences were obtained from peripheral blood mononuclear cells. The chain couples TRBV2 to TRBJ1-5; D possibly corresponds to TRBD1 (6 bases). CDR3 residues: CASSDAGVRNQPQHF. The DNA read from the CDR3 is TGTGCCAGCAGTGACGCAGGGGTTCGCAATCAGCCC.